This is a list of T cell receptor beta chains from one sample in a study of cytotoxic CD8 clonotypes in ibrutinib-treated CLL. Clones were sequenced by immunoSEQ multiplex PCR, and TCRdb holds only the in-frame ones, with some missing. The table has over 150,000 clones, 81% seen once. The sample here was PBMCs, taken after 12 months of ibrutinib treatment. All receptors come from a human donor with chronic lymphocytic leukemia. Both conserved end residues are part of each CDR3. Fields, in order: CDR3 DNA, CDR3 protein, V gene, D gene, J gene, clone size. D genes are given only for firm matches. Only some rows state a clone size, as once, few, many or a class for expanded clones.

TGTGCCAGCGCTAAAGAAGAGTACGAGCAGTACTTC	CASAKEEYEQYF	TRBV28	NA	TRBJ2-7	NA
TGTGCCAGCAAATTAGGGAACTATGGCTACACCTTC	CASKLGNYGYTF	TRBV28	NA	TRBJ1-2	NA
TGTGCCAGCAAGGTACCCGGGGGGACCTACAATGAGCAGTTCTTC	CASKVPGGTYNEQFF	TRBV28	TRBD2	TRBJ2-1	NA
TGTGCCACCAGCAGAGTATCTCGGACACCGGGCAATCAGCCCCAGCATTTT	CATSRVSRTPGNQPQHF	TRBV15	NA	TRBJ1-5	NA
TGTGCCAGCAGCTTACTGGGACAGGACTATGGCTACACCTTC	CASSLLGQDYGYTF	TRBV7-3	TRBD1	TRBJ1-2	NA
TGTGCCAGCAGTGTGAAAACAGGGAGCTTTTACGAGCAGTACTTC	CASSVKTGSFYEQYF	TRBV6-5	NA	TRBJ2-7	NA
TGTGCCAGCAGGGGTGACAGGGTGAACACTGAAGCTTTCTTT	CASRGDRVNTEAFF	TRBV2	TRBD1	TRBJ1-1	NA
TGTGCCAGCAGTCCCACCCAAGAGACCCAGTACTTC	CASSPTQETQYF	TRBV2	NA	TRBJ2-5	NA
TGTGCCAGCAGCTTGGATCCCGACAGGGGCCACACCGGGGAGCTGTTTTTT	CASSLDPDRGHTGELFF	TRBV5-4	TRBD1	TRBJ2-2	NA
TGTGCCAGCAGTTTCCCTGCAGGGAACAATGAGCAGTTCTTC	CASSFPAGNNEQFF	TRBV28	NA	TRBJ2-1	NA
TGTGCCAGCAGACCTTCCCCGGGATTTGCAACTAATGAAAAACTGTTTTTT	CASRPSPGFATNEKLFF	TRBV5-4	NA	TRBJ1-4	NA
TGTGCCAGCAGTCCCGGGTTCCTAATAAAGGTGGGTCAGCCCCAGCATTTT	CASSPGFLIKVGQPQHF	TRBV27	NA	TRBJ1-5	NA
TGCGCCAGCAAACAGGGACAGGGGCCAACCTACGAGCAGTACTTC	CASKQGQGPTYEQYF	TRBV5-1	TRBD1	TRBJ2-7	NA
TGTGCCAGCTCTTGGCGGGGGGGCCCAAATGAGCAGTTCTTC	CASSWRGGPNEQFF	TRBV18	TRBD2	TRBJ2-1	once
TGTGCCAGCAGCTTAGCCCACGGTCGGCAGGGGGCAGAGAACACTGAAGCTTTCTTT	CASSLAHGRQGAENTEAFF	TRBV7-8	TRBD1	TRBJ1-1	NA
TGTGCCAGTAGTATGGGGGACAGGGACCTAATCTACGAGCAGTACTTC	CASSMGDRDLIYEQYF	TRBV19	TRBD1	TRBJ2-7	few
TGTGCCAGCAGTTTAAGCCCGGGGGGGCGGGGGAGAACAGATACGCAGTATTTT	CASSLSPGGRGRTDTQYF	TRBV27	TRBD2	TRBJ2-3	NA
TGTGCCAGCAGTTTAGGGTCGCAGGGGGGACATGAGCAGTTCTTC	CASSLGSQGGHEQFF	TRBV28	NA	TRBJ2-1	NA
TGCGCCAGCAGCCGAGGACAGGGGGATTTTAGTTGGTACGAGCAGTACTTC	CASSRGQGDFSWYEQYF	TRBV5-1	TRBD1	TRBJ2-7	once
TGCGCCAGCGGGCATAAGAACGAGCAGTACTTC	CASGHKNEQYF	TRBV5-1	NA	TRBJ2-7	NA
TGCAGCGCCAGGAAGGGTACAGGGGGCTCTGGAAACACCATATATTTT	CSARKGTGGSGNTIYF	TRBV29-1	TRBD1	TRBJ1-3	NA
TGTACCAGCAGCTTGGACGGGGCGACTCCCTACACCTTC	CTSSLDGATPYTF	TRBV7-2	NA	TRBJ1-2	NA
TGTGCCAGCAGTTTACAGAGGGGAACGGGAAACACCATATATTTT	CASSLQRGTGNTIYF	TRBV2	NA	TRBJ1-3	NA
TGCGCCAGCACCGAGACAGGGTCGAGCACTGAAGCTTTCTTT	CASTETGSSTEAFF	TRBV5-1	TRBD1	TRBJ1-1	NA
TGTGCCAGCAGCGTAGCGGGACAGGGGGGGAATGAGCAGTTCTTC	CASSVAGQGGNEQFF	TRBV9	TRBD1	TRBJ2-1	NA
TGTGCCAGCAGCCAATACCCCCGGGCGCCTTCTGGGGCCAACGTCCTGACTTTC	CASSQYPRAPSGANVLTF	TRBV27	NA	TRBJ2-6	NA
TGTGCCAGCAGCTTGGGGACCGGGAAAGCGCAGTATTTT	CASSLGTGKAQYF	TRBV5-4	NA	TRBJ2-3	NA
TGTGCCAGCAGCGTCACTAGGTACGAGCAGTACTTC	CASSVTRYEQYF	TRBV2	NA	TRBJ2-7	NA
TGTGCCATCGACTACTTTACTAGCGGGAGTGCCGGGGAGCTGTTTTTT	CAIDYFTSGSAGELFF	TRBV28	TRBD2	TRBJ2-2	NA
TGTGCCAGCAGTCCGGAAGAAAACACCGGGGAGCTGTTTTTT	CASSPEENTGELFF	TRBV6-4	NA	TRBJ2-2	once
TGTGCCAGCAGCTCCAGTCCAGAGAACACTGAAGCTTTCTTT	CASSSSPENTEAFF	TRBV7-3	NA	TRBJ1-1	NA
TGTGCCTGGAGTGTAGTCAAGGGGCCCCAGCATTTT	CAWSVVKGPQHF	TRBV30	NA	TRBJ1-5	once
TGTGCCAGCTCACCGGGACGGACTAGCTCCTACAATGAGCAGTTCTTC	CASSPGRTSSYNEQFF	TRBV18	TRBD2	TRBJ2-1	NA
TGCGCCAGCAGCCAAGATCCCTATAGCAATCAGCCCCAGCATTTT	CASSQDPYSNQPQHF	TRBV4-3	NA	TRBJ1-5	NA
TGTGCCAGCAGCCAAAGCCGGGACACTGAAGCTTTCTTT	CASSQSRDTEAFF	TRBV14	NA	TRBJ1-1	NA
TGTGCCTGGAGTGTCATCAGGCGTAACACTGAAGCTTTCTTT	CAWSVIRRNTEAFF	TRBV30	NA	TRBJ1-1	NA
TGTGCCAGCAGCCCCCAGCGTGCAGATACGCAGTATTTT	CASSPQRADTQYF	TRBV7-2	NA	TRBJ2-3	NA
TGTGCCAGCAGCCCCGGACCTACCGGGGAGTACTTC	CASSPGPTGEYF	TRBV11-3	NA	TRBJ2-7	NA
TGTGCCAGCAGCTTAGATACTCAGGAGACCCAGTACTTC	CASSLDTQETQYF	TRBV7-2	NA	TRBJ2-5	medium-sized